The text below deals with one TCR beta chain. The antigen remains undetermined. This sample was included in a study of cytomegalovirus exposure and HLA in healthy donors. The study ran its PCR with 60 Vbeta and 13 Jbeta primers. The repertoire was sequenced with immunoSEQ multiplex PCR; TCRdb's copy has only in-frame clones and lacks some. The sample consists of roughly 180,000 clones, about 79% of them appearing once. Germline V lookup: CDR1 MGHRA, CDR2 YSYEKL. The CDR3 extends over 17 amino acids. After removal of 1 base from V and 4 bases from J, the junction contained 10 bases not matched to a gene. Study-wide points: Through in vitro validation, three CMV-associated chains were shown to be specific for CMV antigens.

Donors consisted of healthy bone marrow donors. The genes are TRBV4-1 and TRBJ2-7, with 10 nucleotides matching TRBD2. The receptor comes from a female donor in good health and CMV-seronegative. Input material: PBMCs. Here the CDR3 reads CASSQASSGGFPYEQYF. The DNA for the CDR3 is TGCGCCAGCAGCCAAGCGTCTAGCGGGGGCTTTCCTTACGAGCAGTACTTC.